The present TCR beta chain was sequenced within a study of blood T cells in healthy people across ages (dated by TCRdb to 2015 to 2017). Looking at the study overall: Template switching captured roughly one uniquely barcoded TCR beta cDNA molecule per two T cells in model experiments. The study measured age-related changes in TCR beta repertoire diversity using deep sequencing normalized with unique cDNA molecular identifiers. The donors were split into four age groups: young (average around 15 years), middle-aged (roughly 39), aged (62) and long-lived (over 80). To avoid experimental bias, donors of different ages were distributed randomly across sequencing lanes. Two additional independent replicas of 1 million unique cDNA reads from the same blood draw were analyzed for two donors (one aged 18 to 30 and one aged 80 or older). Beyond this particular receptor, the publication reports: Compared with the aged group, more naive CD4+ T cells, fewer expanded clones and increased TCR diversity were shown by the long-lived group, suggesting age selection. Because profiling used bulk unsorted PBMCs, naive and antigen-experienced compartments could not be compared conclusively. As age increased, observed TCR beta diversity per million T cells dropped in a roughly linear way, and a significant reduction was already evident by age approximately 40. Because the CMV infection status of the donors was unknown, age-related changes in expanded clonotypes may potentially have been confounded. Total diversity estimates from one million sequenced T cells were considered lower bounds and underestimates. The percentage of naive T cells measured by flow cytometry correlated strongly with observed TCR beta diversity.

Library generation was performed with 5' RACE. Sequenced using an Illumina HiSeq 2500. A second about 7 to 11 cycle PCR used a sample-barcoded 5' primer and a J-beta primer mix. Each TCR beta cDNA molecule received a unique molecular identifier from a template-switch 5' adaptor carrying 12 random nucleotides. Each sample yielded at least 3 million CDR3-containing paired-end reads. First-strand cDNA synthesis was performed from all RNA using the Mint cDNA synthesis kit, with priming by a TRBC-specific oligonucleotide. Following uracil-DNA glycosylase treatment, all cDNA underwent a first 18-cycle PCR with the universal primers M1SS and BC2_uni_R. Under the source paper's analysis protocol: Normalization of each sample was performed by random selection of 1 million high-quality reads, each carrying a distinct molecular identifier. Reads with shared molecular identifiers were discarded instead of being binned into consensus sequences. MiTCR, run with a Q25 quality threshold and the strictest error-elimination algorithm, handled CDR3 identification, clonotype clustering and error correction. Lower-bound total TCR beta diversity was estimated with a nonparametric unseen species model using Euler transformation. TCRdb trimmed the raw reads at Q25, called clones with MiXCR and kept productive beta chains. Rows with one shared CDR3 protein collapse into an entry with the most common genes and DNA. Clone size and V and J calls follow TCRdb, not the original study. Within this sample are hundreds of thousands of distinct CDR3 sequences, with around 49% of them counted one time only. In total, the top ten clones hold around a third of the sample.

The CDR3 starts with the cysteine, ends with the phenylalanine, and has 13 residues. Only CDR3 DNA remains: 39 bases, in frame from the first base. CDR1 and CDR2 were assigned from the germline V gene as SGHDN and FVKESK. This clonotype was recorded only once. Its antigen target is currently unknown. Relative to the germline gene, one junction end is altered; a read error may explain this. The donors were about 40 Caucasian individuals from Russia, aged 6 to 90 years, who were systemically healthy. Each donor gave about 9.7 milliliters of peripheral blood, drawn into EDTA-treated Vacutainer tubes. Ficoll-Paque density-gradient centrifugation was used to isolate PBMCs, with at least 7 million obtained per sample. Trizol reagent was used to extract total RNA from the PBMCs, yielding at least 5 micrograms per sample. For every donor, an aliquot of PBMCs went through flow cytometry to measure the percentages of naive CD45RAhigh/CD27high T cells.

The rearrangement joined TRBV14 to TRBJ1-4; a tentative D match to TRBD1 spans 5 bases. The sample was blood. This receptor was obtained from an older woman in good health. The CDR3: CASSRGQNEELFF. The DNA is TGTGCCAGCAGCCGGGGCCAGAATGAAGAACTGTTTTTT.